One sample yielded the 4 T cell receptor beta chains listed below, sequenced in a study of T cell responses to AZD1222 COVID-19 vaccine. Assay used: immunoSEQ multiplex PCR; TCRdb lists only in-frame clones, some missing. This table holds about 99,000 clones, nearly 90% found once. The sequences come from peripheral blood, collected on day 0 of AZD1222 vaccination. These TCRs come from an adult in good health.

V is TRBV5-1 and J is TRBJ1-2, with 8 nucleotides matching TRBD1. The CDR3 sequence is 14 residues long. V dropped 3 bases and J dropped 4; count of bases not matched to a gene: 5. Germline CDR1 is SGHRS and CDR2 is YFSETQ. The CDR3 here is CASSSDRAAYGYTF. The CDR3 DNA is TGCGCCAGCAGCTCGGACAGGGCGGCCTATGGCTACACCTTC.

Written as DNA, the CDR3 is TGCAGTGCTAGCGGCCTTAACCAGTACGTC. Its protein is CSASGLNQYV. The V call is TRBV20-1, the J call TRBJ2-7; no clear D gene. Per germline, CDR1 DFQATT and CDR2 SNEGSKA (reference sequence). Trimming left V 3 bases short and J 10 bases short, with 10 bases between. CDR3 size: 10 residues.

This chain links TRBV21-1 with TRBJ1-2; the DNA was not used to check the table's D call, TRBD1. TRBV21-1 is reported as a pseudogene. This CDR3 spans 13 amino acids. CDR3 in amino acids: CASSTRQGYGYTF. The DNA for the CDR3 is TGTGCCAGCAGCACCCGACAGGGTTACGGCTACACCTTC.

The chain couples TRBV6-5 to TRBJ1-4; no clear D gene. V lost 6 bases to trimming and J lost 8 bases, with 13 bases between them. Germline CDR1 and CDR2: MNHEY and SVGAGI. This CDR3 region has 13 residues. The CDR3 loop reads CASSPASLEKLFF. The DNA for the CDR3 is TGTGCCAGCAGCCCGGCCAGTTTAGAAAAACTGTTTTTT.